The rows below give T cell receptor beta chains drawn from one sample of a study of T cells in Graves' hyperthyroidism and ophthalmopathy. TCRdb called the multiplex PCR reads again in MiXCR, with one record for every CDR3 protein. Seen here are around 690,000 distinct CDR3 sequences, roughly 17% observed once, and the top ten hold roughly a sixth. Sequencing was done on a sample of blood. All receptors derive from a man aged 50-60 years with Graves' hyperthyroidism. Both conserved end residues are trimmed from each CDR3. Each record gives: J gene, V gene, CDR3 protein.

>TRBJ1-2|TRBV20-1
SARGTGVDDYGYT
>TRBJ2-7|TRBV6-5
ASSYSRGTGGHYEQY
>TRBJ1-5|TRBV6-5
ASSYLRQGGQPQH
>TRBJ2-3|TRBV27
ASSREEGTDTQY
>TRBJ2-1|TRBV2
ASKAGGLYNEQF
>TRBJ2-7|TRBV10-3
AISEGLRDNEQY
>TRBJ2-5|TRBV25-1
AAGQGALGSKETQY
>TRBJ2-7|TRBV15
ATSRDRQGSEQY
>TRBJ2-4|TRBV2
ASIRGGSRAKNIQY
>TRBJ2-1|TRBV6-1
ASSLTSGSDEQF
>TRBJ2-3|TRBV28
ASIGGTSTDTQY
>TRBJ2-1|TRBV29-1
SVESGNYNEQF
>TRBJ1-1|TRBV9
ASSPLWGGTEAF
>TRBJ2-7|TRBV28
ASSTPGQGRYEQY
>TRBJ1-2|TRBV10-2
ASSGGPRGYT
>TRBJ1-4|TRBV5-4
ASSLSTGRYNEKLF
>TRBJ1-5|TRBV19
ASSQGSHQPQH
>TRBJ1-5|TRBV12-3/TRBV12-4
ASRTRQGNQPQH
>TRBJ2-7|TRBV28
ASSLMGREQY
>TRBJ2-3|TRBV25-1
ASSEQGGGTDTQY
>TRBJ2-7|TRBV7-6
ASSFGQGAAEQY
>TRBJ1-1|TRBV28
ASSPMKGQGNTEAF
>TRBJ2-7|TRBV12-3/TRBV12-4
ASSSSGRASEQY
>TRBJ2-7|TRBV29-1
SVDSGQGYEQY
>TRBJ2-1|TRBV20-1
SASGSNNEQF
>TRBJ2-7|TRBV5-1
ASSFRDRNYEQY
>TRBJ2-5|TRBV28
ASSFLAAQETQY
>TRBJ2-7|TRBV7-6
ASSLKGGEQY
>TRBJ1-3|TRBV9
ASSRDSDARSGNTIY
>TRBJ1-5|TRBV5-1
ASSSGDSGNQPQH
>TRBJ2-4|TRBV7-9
ASSLDDSGAPTKNIQY
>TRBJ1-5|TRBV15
ATSGDGEVGQPEH
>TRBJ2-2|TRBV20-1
SATGDLMNTGELF
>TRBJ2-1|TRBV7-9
ASSLGLAGDEQF
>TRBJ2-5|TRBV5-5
ASSSETGGGILETQY
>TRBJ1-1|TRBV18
ASSPAVDEAF
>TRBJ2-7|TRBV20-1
SAHSGSFDEQY
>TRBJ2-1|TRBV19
ASSIVGQGGDNEQF
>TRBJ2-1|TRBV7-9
ASSLTGWGNEQF
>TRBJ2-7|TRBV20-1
SAPYRGLAGPYEQY
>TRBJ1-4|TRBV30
AWSVWGLHEKLF
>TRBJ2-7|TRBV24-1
ATSAGMDEQY
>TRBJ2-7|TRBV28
ASSLQRQDKQYEQY
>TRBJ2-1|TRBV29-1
SVEEIGGGGAGDRYYEQF
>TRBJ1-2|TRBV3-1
ASSREQTGYGYT
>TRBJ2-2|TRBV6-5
ASSYDRGRAGELF
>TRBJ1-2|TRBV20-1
SAEGFRGGGYT
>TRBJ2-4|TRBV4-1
ASSQGTLAGSLAKNIQY